Sequencing of this TCR beta chain was carried out in a study of human T cells and chemical hapten exposure. Study as a whole: Patients, a majority of them female, were diagnosed with alopecia areata, totalis or universalis. Study outcomes and limitations: High-frequency TCRs, those above 1 in 1000, stayed the same after DPC sensitization.

This clonotype has more than one count but fewer than ten. Its cognate antigen is unknown. Time point specified: pre-sensitization, week 0. Specified treatment: therapeutic diphenylcyclopropenone sensitization with weekly scalp DPC. Patients had alopecia, were aged 18 to 70, and were not pregnant. MiXCR, applied by TCRdb to the RACE reads, yields one record per CDR3 protein. The sample holds 300,000 to 450,000 distinct CDR3 sequences, around 5.5% seen once. This specimen was whole blood, taken in connection with sensitization to the hapten diphenylcyclopropenone (DPC). The receptor comes from a woman under 30 with alopecia areata. Some clones in this sample may be carry-over from other donors' samples.

CDR3 protein: CAISRAGGGTPQAFF. DNA of the CDR3: TGTGCCATCAGTAGGGCAGGGGGCGGAACACCGCAGGCTTTCTTT. This sequence joins TRBV10-3 and TRBJ1-1; 8 bases map to TRBD1. The germline gives CDR1 ENHRY, CDR2 SYGVKD. J gave up 11 bases and V 5 bases, and 16 bases lay outside the gene matches. The CDR3 has 15 amino acids.